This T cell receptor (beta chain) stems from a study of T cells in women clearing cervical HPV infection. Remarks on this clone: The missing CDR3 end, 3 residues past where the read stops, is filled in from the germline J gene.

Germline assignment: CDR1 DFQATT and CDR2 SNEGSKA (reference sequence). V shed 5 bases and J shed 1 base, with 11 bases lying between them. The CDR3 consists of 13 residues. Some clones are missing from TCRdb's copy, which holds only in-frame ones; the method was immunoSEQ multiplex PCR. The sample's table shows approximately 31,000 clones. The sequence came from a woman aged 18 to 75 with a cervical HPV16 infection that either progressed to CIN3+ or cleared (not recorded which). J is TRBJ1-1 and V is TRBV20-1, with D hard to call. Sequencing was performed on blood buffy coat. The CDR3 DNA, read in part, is TGCAGTGCTCTTACAACAGCGAACACTGAA. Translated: CSALTTANTE. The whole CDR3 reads CSALTTANTEAFF.